What follows describes a single TCR beta chain. The data originate from a study of blood T cell repertoires in COVID-19. The V gene's germline CDR1 is SGHVS and CDR2 FQNEAQ. J was trimmed by 5 bases and V by 4 bases; bases with no gene match: 5. The CDR3 loop spans 14 amino acids. Profiled with immunoSEQ multiplex PCR; TCRdb holds only in-frame clones, not every one. Altogether 80,000 or so clones are present, 86% being singletons, with the ten largest covering roughly a sixth. The sequence derives from a human donor in a cohort sampled during active COVID-19. The sequenced sample consisted of peripheral blood. The chain carries TRBV7-8 and TRBJ2-3, with 8 bases lining up with TRBD2. CDR3: CASSSGLVRDTQYF. The CDR3 nucleotides read TGTGCCAGCAGCTCGGGACTAGTGAGAGATACGCAGTATTTT.